This T cell receptor (beta chain) was captured by sequencing in a study of immune evolution from preneoplasia to lung adenocarcinoma. In the study overall: HLA loss of heterozygosity: about 7% AIS, less than 18% MIA, roughly 35% ADC, none AAH. Study conclusions and caveats: Highest clonality occurred in KRAS-mutant, not EGFR-mutant or double wild-type, nodules.

Germline loops: CDR1 MNHEY, CDR2 SVGAGI. V lost 2 bases, J lost 1 base, and 3 bases lay in between. This CDR3 comprises 14 residues. Resections took place in Japan or China from about 2013 to 2017. As for this clone: Antigen unknown.

Sequencing used immunoSEQ multiplex PCR; TCRdb keeps in-frame clones, though not all of them. Among 7,500 to 10,000 clones, around nine tenths were seen once, and the ten largest hold less than 3%. The sequenced sample was FFPE invasive lung adenocarcinoma tissue. The receptor comes from a person aged 70 to 85 with invasive lung adenocarcinoma. Some clones in this sample may be carry-over from other donors' samples. J is TRBJ2-6 and V is TRBV6-5; D gene unclear. CDR3 DNA sequence: TGTGCCAGCAGTTACGGGTCTGGGGCCAACGTCCTGACTTTC. Translated: CASSYGSGANVLTF.